This T cell receptor beta chain emerged from a study of blood T cells in healthy people across ages. Study results and limitations: Roughly linear age-related decline in beta diversity appeared, significant by age roughly 40. Estimates based on one million T cells were treated as lower bounds.

As regards this clonotype: The antigen is not known.

In germline, CDR1 is SNHLY, CDR2 FYNNEI. Trimming removed 2 bases from V and 11 bases from J, with 12 bases in between. There are 12 residues in the CDR3. PCR was performed a second time for roughly 7 to 11 cycles using a sample-barcoded 5' primer and a J-beta primer mix. TCRdb passed the 5' RACE reads through MiXCR, listing each CDR3 protein once. Among about 730,000 distinct CDR3 sequences listed, around 40% were seen once. This receptor was taken from a woman between 55 and 75 years old in good health. Sequenced sample: blood. This chain links TRBV2 with TRBJ2-5; D is undetermined. In nucleotides, the CDR3 is TGTGCCAGCAGTGAACTCATTTACGGGCAGTACTTC. It translates to CASSELIYGQYF.